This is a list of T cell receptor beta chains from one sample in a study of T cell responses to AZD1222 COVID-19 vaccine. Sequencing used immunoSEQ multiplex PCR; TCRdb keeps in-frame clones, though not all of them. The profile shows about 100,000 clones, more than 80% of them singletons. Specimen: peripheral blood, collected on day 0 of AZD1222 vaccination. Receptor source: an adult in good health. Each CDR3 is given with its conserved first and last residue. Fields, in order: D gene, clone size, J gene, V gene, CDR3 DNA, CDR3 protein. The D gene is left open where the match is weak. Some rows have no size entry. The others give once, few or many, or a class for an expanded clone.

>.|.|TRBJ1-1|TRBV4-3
TGCGCCAGCAGCCAAGATTTAACAATCAACACTGAAGCTTTCTTT
CASSQDLTINTEAFF
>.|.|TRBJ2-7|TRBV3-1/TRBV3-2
TGTGCCAGCAGCCGGACACTGGGGGGCGAGCAGTACTTC
CASSRTLGGEQYF
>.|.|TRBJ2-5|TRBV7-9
TGTGCCAGCAGCTTAGCAGAGACCCAGTACTTC
CASSLAETQYF
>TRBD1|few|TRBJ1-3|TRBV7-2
TGTGCCAGCAGCCCGGGACAGCCTATCTCTGGAAACACCATATATTTT
CASSPGQPISGNTIYF
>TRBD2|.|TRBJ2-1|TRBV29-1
TGCAGCGTTGAGGGACGGGGGGTTAGCAATGAGCAGTTCTTC
CSVEGRGVSNEQFF
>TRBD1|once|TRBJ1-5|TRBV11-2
TGTGCCAGCAGCACCGGACAGGGTCAAGAGCCCCAGCATTTT
CASSTGQGQEPQHF
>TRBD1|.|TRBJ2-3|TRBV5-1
TGCGCCAGCAGCCTACCGGGACAGAGCTCTGGGGCCACAGATACGCAGTATTTT
CASSLPGQSSGATDTQYF
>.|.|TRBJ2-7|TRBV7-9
TGTGCCAGCAGCTTCATAACAGGGAAATCGGACGAGCAGTACTTC
CASSFITGKSDEQYF
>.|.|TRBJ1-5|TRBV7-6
TGTGCCAGCAGCTTAGAACAGGGATTTCAACAGCCCCAGCATTTT
CASSLEQGFQQPQHF
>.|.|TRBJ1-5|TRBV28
TGTGCCAGCAGTTTCACAGGGTCGGGTCAGCCCCAGCATTTT
CASSFTGSGQPQHF
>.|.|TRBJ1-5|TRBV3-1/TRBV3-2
TGTGCCAGCAGCCAAGTCCGGGGGGAAGGCGGTAGCAATCAGCCCCAGCATTTT
CASSQVRGEGGSNQPQHF
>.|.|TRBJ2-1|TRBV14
TGTGCCAGCAGCATCCAGAATGAGCAGTTCTTC
CASSIQNEQFF
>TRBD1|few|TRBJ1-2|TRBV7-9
TGTGCCAGCAGCTACAGGGGGCTCGACTATGGCTACACCTTC
CASSYRGLDYGYTF
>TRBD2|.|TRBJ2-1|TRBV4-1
TGCGCCAGCAGCCAAGGTATCGCGGGAGGGCCCGCTAGCAATGAGCAGTTCTTC
CASSQGIAGGPASNEQFF
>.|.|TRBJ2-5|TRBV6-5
TGTGCCAGCATACTCGCCATACGGGAGACCCAGTACTTC
CASILAIRETQYF
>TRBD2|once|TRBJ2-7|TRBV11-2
TGTGCCAGCAGCCCAGGGACTAGCGGAGGGGACGAGCAGTACTTC
CASSPGTSGGDEQYF
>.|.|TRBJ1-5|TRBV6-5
TGTGCCAGCAGTTACAGGGGCGGCAATCAGCCCCAGCATTTT
CASSYRGGNQPQHF
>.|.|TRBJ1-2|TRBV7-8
TGTGCCAGCAGCTTGGGCACTAACTATGGCTACACCTTC
CASSLGTNYGYTF
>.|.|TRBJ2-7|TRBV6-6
TGTGCGAGCGGGGAACAGGGCAATTCCTACGAGCAGTACTTC
CASGEQGNSYEQYF
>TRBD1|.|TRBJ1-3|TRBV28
TGTGCCAGCAGTTCTATCGGACAGGGGGCTTCTGGAAACACCATATATTTT
CASSSIGQGASGNTIYF
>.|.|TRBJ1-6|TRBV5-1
TGCGCCAGCAGCTCTGGGTCCTATAATTCACCCCTCCACTTT
CASSSGSYNSPLHF
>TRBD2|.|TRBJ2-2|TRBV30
TGTGCCTGGAGAACTAGCGGGACCGGGGAGCTGTTTTTT
CAWRTSGTGELFF
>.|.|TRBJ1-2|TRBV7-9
TGTGCCAGCAGCTCAAACCTGGGGCCTAGTTATGGCTACACCTTC
CASSSNLGPSYGYTF
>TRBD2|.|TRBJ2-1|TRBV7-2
TGTGCCAGCAGCTCGGGGCGGGGGTCATACAATGAGCAGTTCTTC
CASSSGRGSYNEQFF
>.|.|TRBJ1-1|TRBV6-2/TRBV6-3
TGTGCCAGCAGTTACAAACCAGGGTCCATGAACACTGAAGCTTTCTTT
CASSYKPGSMNTEAFF
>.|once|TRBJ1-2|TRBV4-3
TGCGCCAGCAGCCAAGGCCAGGGAGGGGAAGGCTACACCTTC
CASSQGQGGEGYTF
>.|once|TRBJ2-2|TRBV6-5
TGTGCCAGCAGTCCCACGAGCCTGCACACCGGGGAGCTGTTTTTT
CASSPTSLHTGELFF
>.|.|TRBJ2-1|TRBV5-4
TGTGCCAGCAGCTCTGGCCGCTCCTACAATGAGCAGTTCTTC
CASSSGRSYNEQFF
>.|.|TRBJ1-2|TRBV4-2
TGTGCCAGCAGCCAAGATATCGGGGTTTCTAACTATGGCTACACCTTC
CASSQDIGVSNYGYTF
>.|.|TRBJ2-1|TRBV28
TGTGCCAGCAGTTACCCGGTCAATGAGCAGTTCTTC
CASSYPVNEQFF
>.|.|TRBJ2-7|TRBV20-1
TGCAGTGCTAGTGGGCCGAACTACGAGCAGTACTTC
CSASGPNYEQYF
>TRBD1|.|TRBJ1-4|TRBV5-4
TGTGCCAGCAGCTTGCAGGGACAGGATAATGAAAAACTGTTTTTT
CASSLQGQDNEKLFF
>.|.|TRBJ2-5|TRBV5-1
TGCGCCAGCAGCTTGGCGGTCCGGGGGGAGACCCAGTACTTC
CASSLAVRGETQYF
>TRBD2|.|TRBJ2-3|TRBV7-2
TGTGCCAGCAGCTACCTAGGGTTAGCGGGAATCACAGATACGCAGTATTTT
CASSYLGLAGITDTQYF
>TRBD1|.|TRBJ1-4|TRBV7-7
TGTGCCAGCAGCCGAGGGACAGGGGGGGGAGAAAAACTGTTTTTT
CASSRGTGGGEKLFF
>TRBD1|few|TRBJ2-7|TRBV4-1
TGCGCCAGCAGCCAATGGCAGGGGGCCTCTACCTACGAGCAGTACTTC
CASSQWQGASTYEQYF
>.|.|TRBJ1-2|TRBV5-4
TGTGCCAGCAGCTTGGTCTCGAATAACTATGGCTACACCTTC
CASSLVSNNYGYTF
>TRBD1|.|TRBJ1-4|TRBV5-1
TGCGCCAGCAGGACAGGGGCAACTAATGAAAAACTGTTTTTT
CASRTGATNEKLFF
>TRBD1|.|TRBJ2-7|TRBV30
TGTGCCTGGGGACAGGGCTACGAGCAGTACTTC
CAWGQGYEQYF
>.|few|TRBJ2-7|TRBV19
TGTGCCAGTACGAGTCGGGACTACGAGCAGTACTTC
CASTSRDYEQYF